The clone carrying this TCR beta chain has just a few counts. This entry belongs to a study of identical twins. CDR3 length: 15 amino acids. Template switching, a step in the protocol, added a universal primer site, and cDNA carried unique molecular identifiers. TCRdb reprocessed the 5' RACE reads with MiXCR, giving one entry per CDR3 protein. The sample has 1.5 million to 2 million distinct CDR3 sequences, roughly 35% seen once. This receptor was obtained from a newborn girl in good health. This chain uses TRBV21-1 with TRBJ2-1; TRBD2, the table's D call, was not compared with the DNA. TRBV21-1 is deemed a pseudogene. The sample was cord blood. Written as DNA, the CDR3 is TGTGCCAGCAGCCCCCCCGGGACTAGCGGGAATGAGCAGTTCTTC. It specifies CASSPPGTSGNEQFF.